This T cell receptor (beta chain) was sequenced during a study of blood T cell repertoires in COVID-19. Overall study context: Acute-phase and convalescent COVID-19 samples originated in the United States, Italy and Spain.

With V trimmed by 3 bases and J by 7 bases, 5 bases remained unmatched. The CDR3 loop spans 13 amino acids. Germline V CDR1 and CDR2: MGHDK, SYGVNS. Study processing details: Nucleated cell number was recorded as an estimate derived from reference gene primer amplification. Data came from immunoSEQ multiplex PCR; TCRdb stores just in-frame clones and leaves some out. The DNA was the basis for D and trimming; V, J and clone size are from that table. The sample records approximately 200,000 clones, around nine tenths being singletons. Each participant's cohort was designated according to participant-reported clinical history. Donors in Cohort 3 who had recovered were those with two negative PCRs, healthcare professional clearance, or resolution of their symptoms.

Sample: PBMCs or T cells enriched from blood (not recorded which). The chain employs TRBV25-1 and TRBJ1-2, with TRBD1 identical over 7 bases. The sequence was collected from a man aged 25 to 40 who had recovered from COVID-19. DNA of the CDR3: TGTGCCAGCAGTGAGACAGGGAGATTTGGCTACACCTTC. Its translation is CASSETGRFGYTF.